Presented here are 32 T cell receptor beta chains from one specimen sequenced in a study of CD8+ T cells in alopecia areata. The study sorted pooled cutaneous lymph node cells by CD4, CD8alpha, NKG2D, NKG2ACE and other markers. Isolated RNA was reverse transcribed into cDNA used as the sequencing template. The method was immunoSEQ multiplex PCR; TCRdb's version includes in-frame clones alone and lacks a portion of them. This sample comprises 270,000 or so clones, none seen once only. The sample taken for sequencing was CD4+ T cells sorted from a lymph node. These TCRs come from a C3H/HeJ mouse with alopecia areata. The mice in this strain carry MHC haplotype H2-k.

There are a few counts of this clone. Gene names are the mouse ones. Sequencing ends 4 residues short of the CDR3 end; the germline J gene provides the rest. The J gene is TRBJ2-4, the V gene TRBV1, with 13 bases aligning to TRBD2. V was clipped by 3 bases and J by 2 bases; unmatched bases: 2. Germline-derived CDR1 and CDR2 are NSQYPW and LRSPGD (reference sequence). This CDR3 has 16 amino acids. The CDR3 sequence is CTCSAGLGGYQNTLYF. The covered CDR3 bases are TGCACCTGCAGTGCGGGACTGGGGGGGTATCAAAAC.

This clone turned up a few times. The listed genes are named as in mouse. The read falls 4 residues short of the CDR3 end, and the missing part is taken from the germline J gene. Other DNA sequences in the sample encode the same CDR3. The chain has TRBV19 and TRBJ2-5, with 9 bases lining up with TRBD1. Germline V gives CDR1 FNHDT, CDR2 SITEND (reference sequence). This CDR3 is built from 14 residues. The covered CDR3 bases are TGTGCCAGCAGCCCGGGACAGGGCGGGGAC. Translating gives CASSPGQGGD. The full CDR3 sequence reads CASSPGQGGDTQYF.

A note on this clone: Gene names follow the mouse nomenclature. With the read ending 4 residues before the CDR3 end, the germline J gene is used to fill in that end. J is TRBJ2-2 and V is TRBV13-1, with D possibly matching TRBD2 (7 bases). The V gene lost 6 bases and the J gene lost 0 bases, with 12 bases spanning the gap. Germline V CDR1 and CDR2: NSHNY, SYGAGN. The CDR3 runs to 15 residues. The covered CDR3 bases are TGTGCCAGCACCATGGGGGGCTCAAACACCGGG. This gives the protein CASTMGGSNTG. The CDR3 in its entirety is CASTMGGSNTGQLYF.

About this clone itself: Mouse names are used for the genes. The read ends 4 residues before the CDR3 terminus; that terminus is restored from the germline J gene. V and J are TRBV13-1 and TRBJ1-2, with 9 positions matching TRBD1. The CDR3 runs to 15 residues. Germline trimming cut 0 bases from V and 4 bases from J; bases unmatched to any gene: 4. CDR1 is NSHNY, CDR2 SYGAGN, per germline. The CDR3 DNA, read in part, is TGTGCCAGCAGTGATGACAGGGGGCGCGTCTCC. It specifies CASSDDRGRVS. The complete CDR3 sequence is CASSDDRGRVSDYTF.

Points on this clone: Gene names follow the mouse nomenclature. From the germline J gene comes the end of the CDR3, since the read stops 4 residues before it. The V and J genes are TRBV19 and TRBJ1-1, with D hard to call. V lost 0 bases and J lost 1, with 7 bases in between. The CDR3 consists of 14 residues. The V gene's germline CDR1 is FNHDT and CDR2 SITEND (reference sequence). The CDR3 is CASSIANKNTEVFF. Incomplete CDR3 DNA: TGTGCCAGCAGTATAGCTAACAAAAACACA.

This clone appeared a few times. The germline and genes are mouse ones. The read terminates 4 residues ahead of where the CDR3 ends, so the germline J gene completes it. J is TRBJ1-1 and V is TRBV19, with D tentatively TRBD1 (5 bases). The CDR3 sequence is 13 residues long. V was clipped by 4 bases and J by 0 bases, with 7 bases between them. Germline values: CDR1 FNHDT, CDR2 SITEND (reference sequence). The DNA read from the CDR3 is TGTGCCAGCAGTTCAGGGACAAACACA. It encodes CASSSGTNT. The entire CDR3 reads CASSSGTNTEVFF. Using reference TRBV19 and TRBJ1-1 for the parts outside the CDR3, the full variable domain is GGIITQTPKFLIGQEGQKLTLKCQQNFNHDTMYWYRQDSGKGLRLIYYSITENDLQKGDLSEGYDASREKKSSFSLTVTSAQKNEMAVFLCASSSGTNTEVFFGKGTRLTVV.

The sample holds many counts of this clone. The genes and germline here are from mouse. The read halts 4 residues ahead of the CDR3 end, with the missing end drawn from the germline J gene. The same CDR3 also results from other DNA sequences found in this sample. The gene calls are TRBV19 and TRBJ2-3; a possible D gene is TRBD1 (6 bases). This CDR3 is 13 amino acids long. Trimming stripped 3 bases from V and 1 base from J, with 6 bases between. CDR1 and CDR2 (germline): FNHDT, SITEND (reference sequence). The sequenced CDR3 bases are TGTGCCAGCAGTAGACAGGGTGCAGAA. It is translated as CASSRQGAE. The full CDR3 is CASSRQGAETLYF.

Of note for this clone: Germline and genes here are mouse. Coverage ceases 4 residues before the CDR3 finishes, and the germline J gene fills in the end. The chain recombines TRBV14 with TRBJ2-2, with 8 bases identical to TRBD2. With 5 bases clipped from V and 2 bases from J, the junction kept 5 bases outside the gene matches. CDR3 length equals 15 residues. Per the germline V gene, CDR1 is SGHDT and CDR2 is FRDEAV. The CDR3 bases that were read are TGTGCCAGCAGACCGGGACTGGAGAACACCGGG. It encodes CASRPGLENTG. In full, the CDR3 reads CASRPGLENTGQLYF.

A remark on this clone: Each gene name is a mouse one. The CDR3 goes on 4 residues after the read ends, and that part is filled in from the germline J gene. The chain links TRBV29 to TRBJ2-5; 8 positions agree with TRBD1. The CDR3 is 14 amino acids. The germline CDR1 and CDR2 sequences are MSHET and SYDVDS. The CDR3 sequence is CASSLYQGADTQYF. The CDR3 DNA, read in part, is TGTGCTAGCAGTTTATATCAGGGGGCAGAC.

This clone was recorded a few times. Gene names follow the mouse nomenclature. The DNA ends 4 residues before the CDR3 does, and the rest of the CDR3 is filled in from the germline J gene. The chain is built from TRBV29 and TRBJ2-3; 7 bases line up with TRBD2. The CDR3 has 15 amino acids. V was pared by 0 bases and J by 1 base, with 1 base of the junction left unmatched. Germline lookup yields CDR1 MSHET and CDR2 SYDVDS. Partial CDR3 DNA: TGTGCTAGCAGTTTATCGGGGGGGGGTGCAGAA. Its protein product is CASSLSGGGAE. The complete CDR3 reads CASSLSGGGAETLYF.

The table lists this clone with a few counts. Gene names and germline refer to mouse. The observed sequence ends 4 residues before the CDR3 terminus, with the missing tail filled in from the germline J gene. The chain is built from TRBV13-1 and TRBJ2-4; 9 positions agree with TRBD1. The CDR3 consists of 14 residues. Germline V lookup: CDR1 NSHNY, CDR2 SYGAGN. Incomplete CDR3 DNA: TGTGCCAGCAGTGGGACAGGGGTTGAAAAC. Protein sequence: CASSGTGVEN. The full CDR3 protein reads CASSGTGVENTLYF.

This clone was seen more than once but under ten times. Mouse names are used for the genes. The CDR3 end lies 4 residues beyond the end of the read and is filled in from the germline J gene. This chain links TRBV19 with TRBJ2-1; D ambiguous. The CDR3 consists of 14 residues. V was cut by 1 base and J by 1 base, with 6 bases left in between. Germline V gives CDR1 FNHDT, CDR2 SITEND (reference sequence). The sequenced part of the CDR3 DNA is TGTGCCAGCAGTATACTGGAGAACTATGCT. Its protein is CASSILENYA. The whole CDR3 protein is CASSILENYAEQFF.

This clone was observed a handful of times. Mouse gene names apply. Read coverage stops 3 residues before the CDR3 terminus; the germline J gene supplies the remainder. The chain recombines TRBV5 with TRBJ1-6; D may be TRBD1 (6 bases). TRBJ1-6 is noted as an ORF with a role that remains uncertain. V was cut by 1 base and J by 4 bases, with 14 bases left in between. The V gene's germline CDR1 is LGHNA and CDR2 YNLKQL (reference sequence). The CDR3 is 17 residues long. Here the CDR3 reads CASSQGLGTPYNSPLYF. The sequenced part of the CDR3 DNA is TGTGCCAGCAGCCAAGGCCTCGGGACACCGTATAATTCGCCC.

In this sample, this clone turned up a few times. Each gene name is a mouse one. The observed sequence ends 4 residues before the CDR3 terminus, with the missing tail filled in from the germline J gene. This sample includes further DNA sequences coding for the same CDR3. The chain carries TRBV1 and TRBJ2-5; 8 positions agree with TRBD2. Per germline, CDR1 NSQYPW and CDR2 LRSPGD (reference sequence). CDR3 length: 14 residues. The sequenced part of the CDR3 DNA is TGCACCTGCAGTGCAGACCTGGGGGGTGAC. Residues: CTCSADLGGD. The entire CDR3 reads CTCSADLGGDTQYF.

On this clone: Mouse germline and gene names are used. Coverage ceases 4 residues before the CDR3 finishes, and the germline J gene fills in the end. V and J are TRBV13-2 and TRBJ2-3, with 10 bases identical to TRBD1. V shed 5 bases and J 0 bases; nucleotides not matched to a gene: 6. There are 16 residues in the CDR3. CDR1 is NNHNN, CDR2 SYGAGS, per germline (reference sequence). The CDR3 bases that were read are TGTGCCAGCGGGACAGGGGGCGCGGCTAGTGCAGAA. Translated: CASGTGGAASAE. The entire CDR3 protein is CASGTGGAASAETLYF.

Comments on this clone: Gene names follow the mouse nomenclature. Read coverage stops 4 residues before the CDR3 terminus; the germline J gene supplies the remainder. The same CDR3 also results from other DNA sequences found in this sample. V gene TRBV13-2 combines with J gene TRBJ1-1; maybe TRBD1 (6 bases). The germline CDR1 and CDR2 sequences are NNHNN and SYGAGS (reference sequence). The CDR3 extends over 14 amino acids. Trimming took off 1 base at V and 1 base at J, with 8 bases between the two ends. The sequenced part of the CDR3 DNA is TGTGCCAGCGGTGATAGGGGGGGGAACACA. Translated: CASGDRGGNT. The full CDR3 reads CASGDRGGNTEVFF.

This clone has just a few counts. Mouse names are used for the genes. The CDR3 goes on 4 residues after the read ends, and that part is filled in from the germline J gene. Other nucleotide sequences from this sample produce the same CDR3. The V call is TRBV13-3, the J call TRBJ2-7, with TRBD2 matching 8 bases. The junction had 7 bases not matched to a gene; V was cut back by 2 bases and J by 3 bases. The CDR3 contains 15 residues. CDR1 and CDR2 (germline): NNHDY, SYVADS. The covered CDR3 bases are TGTGCCAGCAGTGACCCCACTGGGGGACTCTAT. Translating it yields CASSDPTGGLY. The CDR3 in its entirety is CASSDPTGGLYEQYF.

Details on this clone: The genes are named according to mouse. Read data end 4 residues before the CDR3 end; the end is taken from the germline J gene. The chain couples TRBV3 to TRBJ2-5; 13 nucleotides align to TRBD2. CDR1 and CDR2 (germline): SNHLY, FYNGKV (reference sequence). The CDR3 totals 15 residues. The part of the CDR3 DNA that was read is TGTGCCAGCAGCCTCGGGACTGGGGGGGGCGAC. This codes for CASSLGTGGGD. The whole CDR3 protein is CASSLGTGGGDTQYF.

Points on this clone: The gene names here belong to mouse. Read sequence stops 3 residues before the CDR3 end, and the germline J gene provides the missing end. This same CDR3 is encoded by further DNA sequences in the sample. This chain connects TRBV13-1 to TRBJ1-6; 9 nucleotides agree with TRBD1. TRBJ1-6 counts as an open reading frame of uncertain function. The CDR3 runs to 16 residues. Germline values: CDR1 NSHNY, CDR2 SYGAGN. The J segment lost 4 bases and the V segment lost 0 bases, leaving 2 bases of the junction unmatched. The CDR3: CASSDDGQGYNSPLYF. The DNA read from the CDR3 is TGTGCCAGCAGTGATGACGGACAGGGGTATAATTCGCCC.

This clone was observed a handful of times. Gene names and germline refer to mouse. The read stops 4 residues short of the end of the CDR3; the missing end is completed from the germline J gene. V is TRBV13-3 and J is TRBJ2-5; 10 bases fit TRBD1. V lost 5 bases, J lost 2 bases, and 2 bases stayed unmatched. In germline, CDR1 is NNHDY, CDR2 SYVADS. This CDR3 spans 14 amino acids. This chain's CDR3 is CASRRDRGQDTQYF. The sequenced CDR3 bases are TGTGCCAGCAGACGGGACAGGGGCCAAGAC.

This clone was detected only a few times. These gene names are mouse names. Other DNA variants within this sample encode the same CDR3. The CDR3 sequence: CASSPGLANTGQLYF. Incomplete CDR3 DNA: TGTGCCAGCAGCCCGGGACTGGCAAACACCGGG. The chain uses TRBV13-1 and TRBJ2-2; 8 nucleotides align to TRBD2. The CDR3 goes on 4 residues after the read ends, and that part is filled in from the germline J gene. The germline V gene has CDR1 NSHNY and CDR2 SYGAGN. V gave up 5 bases and J gave up 0 bases; unmatched junction bases: 3. The CDR3 has 15 residues.

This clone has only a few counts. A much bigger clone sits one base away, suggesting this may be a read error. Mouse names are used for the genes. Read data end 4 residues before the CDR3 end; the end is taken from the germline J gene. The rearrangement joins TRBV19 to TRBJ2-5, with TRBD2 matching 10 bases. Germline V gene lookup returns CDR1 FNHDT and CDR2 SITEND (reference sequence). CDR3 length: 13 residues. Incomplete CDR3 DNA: TGTGCCAGCAGTGGACTGGGGGAAGAC. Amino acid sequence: CASSGLGED. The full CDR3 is CASSGLGEDTQYF.

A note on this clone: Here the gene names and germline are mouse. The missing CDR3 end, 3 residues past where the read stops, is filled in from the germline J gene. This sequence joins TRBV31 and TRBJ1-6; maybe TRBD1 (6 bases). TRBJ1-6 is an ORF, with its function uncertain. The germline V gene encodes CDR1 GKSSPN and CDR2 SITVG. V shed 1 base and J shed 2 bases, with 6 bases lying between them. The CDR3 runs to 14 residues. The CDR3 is CAWSQGAYNSPLYF. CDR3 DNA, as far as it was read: TGTGCCTGGAGTCAGGGGGCCTATAATTCGCCC.

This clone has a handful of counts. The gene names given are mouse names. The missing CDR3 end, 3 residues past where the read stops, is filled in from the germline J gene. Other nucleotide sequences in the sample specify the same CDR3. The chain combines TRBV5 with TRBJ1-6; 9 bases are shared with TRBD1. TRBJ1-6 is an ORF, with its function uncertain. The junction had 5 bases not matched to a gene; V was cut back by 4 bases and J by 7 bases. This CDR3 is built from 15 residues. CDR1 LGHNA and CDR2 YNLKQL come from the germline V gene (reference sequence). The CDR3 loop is CASSPTGGGNSPLYF. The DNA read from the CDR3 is TGTGCCAGCAGCCCCACAGGGGGCGGGAATTCGCCC.

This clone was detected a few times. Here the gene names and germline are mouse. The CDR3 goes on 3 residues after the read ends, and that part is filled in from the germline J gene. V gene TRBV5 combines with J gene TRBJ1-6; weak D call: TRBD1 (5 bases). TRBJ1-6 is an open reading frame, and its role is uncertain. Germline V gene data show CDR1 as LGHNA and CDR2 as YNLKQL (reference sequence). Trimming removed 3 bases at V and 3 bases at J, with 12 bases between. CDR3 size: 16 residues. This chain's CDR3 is CASSHNDSDYNSPLYF. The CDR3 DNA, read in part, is TGTGCCAGCAGCCACAATGACAGTGACTATAATTCGCCC.

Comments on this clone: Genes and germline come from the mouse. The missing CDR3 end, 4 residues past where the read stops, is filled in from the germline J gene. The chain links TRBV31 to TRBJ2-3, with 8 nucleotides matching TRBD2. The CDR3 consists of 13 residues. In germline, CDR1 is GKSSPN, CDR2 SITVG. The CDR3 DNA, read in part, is TGTGCCTGGAGTGTGCTGGGGGGAGAA. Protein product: CAWSVLGGE. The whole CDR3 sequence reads CAWSVLGGETLYF.

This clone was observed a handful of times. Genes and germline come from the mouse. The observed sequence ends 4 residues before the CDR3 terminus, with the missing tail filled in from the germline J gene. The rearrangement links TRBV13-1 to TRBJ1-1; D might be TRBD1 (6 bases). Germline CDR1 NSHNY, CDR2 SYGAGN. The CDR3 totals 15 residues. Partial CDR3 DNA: TGTGCCAGCAGTGATGCCCCCCAGACAGGATCA. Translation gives CASSDAPQTGS. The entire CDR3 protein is CASSDAPQTGSEVFF.

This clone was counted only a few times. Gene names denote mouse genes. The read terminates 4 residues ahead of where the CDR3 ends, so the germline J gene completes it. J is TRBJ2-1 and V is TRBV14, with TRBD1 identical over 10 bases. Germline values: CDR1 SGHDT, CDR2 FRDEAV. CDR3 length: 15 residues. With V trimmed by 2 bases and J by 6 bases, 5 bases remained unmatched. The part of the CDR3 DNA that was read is TGTGCCAGCAGTTTAGGGACAGGGGATGGTGCT. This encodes CASSLGTGDGA. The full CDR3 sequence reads CASSLGTGDGAEQFF.

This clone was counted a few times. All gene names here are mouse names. The CDR3: CASSGTGDEQYF. The DNA read from the CDR3 is TGTGCTAGCAGTGGGACAGGGGAT. The chain combines TRBV17 with TRBJ2-7, with 10 bases that match TRBD1. The CDR3 end lies 4 residues beyond the end of the read and is filled in from the germline J gene. CDR3 length: 12 amino acids. Germline CDR1 is MNHDT and CDR2 is YYDKIL.

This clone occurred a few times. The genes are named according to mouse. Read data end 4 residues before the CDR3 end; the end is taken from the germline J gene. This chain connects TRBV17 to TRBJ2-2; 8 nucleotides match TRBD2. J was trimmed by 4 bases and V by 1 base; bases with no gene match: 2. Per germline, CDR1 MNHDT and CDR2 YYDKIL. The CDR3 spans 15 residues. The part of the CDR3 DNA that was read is TGTGCTAGCAGTAGAGGCTGGGGGGCCACCGGG. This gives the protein CASSRGWGATG. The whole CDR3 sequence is CASSRGWGATGQLYF.

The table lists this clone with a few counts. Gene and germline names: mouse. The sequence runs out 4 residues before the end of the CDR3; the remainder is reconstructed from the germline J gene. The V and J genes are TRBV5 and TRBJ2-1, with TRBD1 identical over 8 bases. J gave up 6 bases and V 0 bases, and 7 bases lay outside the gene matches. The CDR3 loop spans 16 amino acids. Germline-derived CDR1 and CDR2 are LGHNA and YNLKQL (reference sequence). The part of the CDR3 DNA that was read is TGTGCCAGCAGCCAAGATAGCAGGGGGCGCAGTGCT. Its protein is CASSQDSRGRSA. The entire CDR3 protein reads CASSQDSRGRSAEQFF.

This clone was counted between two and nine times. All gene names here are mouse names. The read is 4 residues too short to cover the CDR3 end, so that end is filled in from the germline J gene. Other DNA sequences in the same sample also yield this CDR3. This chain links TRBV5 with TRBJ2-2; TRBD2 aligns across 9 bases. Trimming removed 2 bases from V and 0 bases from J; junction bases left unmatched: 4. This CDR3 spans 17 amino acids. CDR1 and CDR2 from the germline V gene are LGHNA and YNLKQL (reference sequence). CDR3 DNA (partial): TGTGCCAGCAGCCAAATGACTGGGGGTGCAAACACCGGG. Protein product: CASSQMTGGANTG. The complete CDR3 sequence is CASSQMTGGANTGQLYF.